This TCR beta chain derives from a study of vaccination effects on CD4 cells after COVID-19 (dated by TCRdb to the early 2020s). About the study as a whole: Each participant got two doses of an mRNA SARS-CoV-2 vaccine, either BNT162b2 or mRNA-1273. In a couple of convalescent patients, pre-vaccine samples were collected 16 days and one week ahead of the first dose, 142 and 148 days after COVID-19 diagnosis. In both COVID-19 convalescent patients and infection-naive vaccine recipients, the study compared SARS-CoV-2 spike-specific CD4+ TCR repertoires from before mRNA vaccination with those from after it. The full study included around ten COVID-19 convalescent patients and a handful of SARS-CoV-2-naive healthy vaccine recipients. The Oncomine TCR Beta short-read assay on an Illumina iSeq 100 was used to sequence cultures from other donors in the study.

From the cysteine through the phenylalanine, the CDR3 covers 14 amino acids. Only CDR3 DNA remains: 42 bases, in frame from the first base. The germline V end is reduced by 5 bases and the J end by 6 bases; junction bases left unmatched: 4. The germline V gene encodes CDR1 SGDLS and CDR2 YYNGEE. Study-level results and caveats: In convalescent patients, the post-vaccine spike-reactive repertoire consisted mainly of new vaccine-induced clones, largely distinct from infection-induced clones. Both infection-induced and vaccine-induced clones contracted markedly at late post-vaccination timepoints, which is consistent with waning T cell responses. Only a small number of convalescent patients were included, and no early post-infection timepoints were available, which limited the study.

Notes on this clone: This receptor's antigen is unknown. Per-nucleotide qualities are absent, and no much larger clonotype sits a single base away.

The receptor library was made with the immunoSEQ multiplex PCR assay. DNA from the cultured, isolated CD4+ T cells was subjected to TCR beta CDR3 sequencing. Per the original workflow: Non-productive TCR sequences were removed, reads were trimmed to the CDR3 region, and CDR3s of at least 7 amino acids were retained. Antigen-specific clonotypes were identified with the MANAFEST web app by comparing expansion in peptide wells against reference cultures. Positive clones required FDR<0.05 expansion versus reference and all other wells, odds ratio above 5, and frequency above 0.1% in two replicate wells. Cross-reactive clonotypes were defined as significantly expanded in SARS-CoV-2 spike wells and in at least one common cold coronavirus spike condition. CDR3 similarity was assessed by Levenshtein distance with the stringdist R package, and unrooted trees were built with ape in R 3.6.1. TCRdb mirrors the immuneACCESS table, restricted to in-frame sequences. Some clones are absent from its copies; in checked studies, under half trace to an unresolved V gene, and the reason for the others is unknown. Clonal size and the V and J genes are those of that table, whereas D and trimming came from the DNA. A total of under 55,000 clones appear in this sample, about three quarters of them only once. The ten largest clonotypes hold under 30% of the sample.

In the ViraFEST assay, PBMC were stimulated with viral peptide pools, and TCR sequencing was then used to find antigen-specific CD4+ T cell clonotypes based on their expansion. After less than 13 days of culture, CD4+ T cells were isolated with the EasySep CD4+ T cell isolation kit. Convalescent patients had PCR-confirmed SARS-CoV-2 infection between March and December 2020, before Alpha, Beta and Delta variants emerged in the United States. Two million PBMC per well were cultured with 10 ug/ml peptides in IMDM containing about 5% human AB serum, approximately 10 IU/ml IL-2 and gentamicin. Half of the culture medium was replaced with fresh IL-2-containing medium on days 3 and 7. Unless otherwise noted, each peptide stimulation condition was cultured in triplicate wells. PBMC were separated from whole blood using Ficoll-Paque Plus gradient centrifugation and were then either cryopreserved at -140C or used fresh. The QIAamp micro DNA kit was used to extract genomic DNA from the cultured CD4+ T cells.

Sequenced here: CD4+ T cells from PBMCs cultured with a peptide pool, sampled before COVID-19 vaccination. The sequence was obtained from a human donor who had a prior SARS-CoV-2 infection. The rearranged chain carries TRBV9 and TRBJ2-3; TRBD2 aligns with 12 central bases. The encoded CDR3 is CASRRLAGEDTQYF. The DNA reads TGTGCCAGCAGAAGACTAGCGGGAGAGGATACGCAGTATTTT.